The T cell receptor beta chain described here comes from a study of blood T cell repertoires in COVID-19. Study at large: PBMCs, B-cell-depleted T cells, or T cells provided the cDNA or gDNA that made up the material.

In the original processing: Nucleated cell counts were estimated from reference gene primer amplification. The data were produced by immunoSEQ multiplex PCR, yet TCRdb's version contains in-frame clones alone and is incomplete. The V and J calls and clone size were taken over from that table, and D and trimming were inferred from the DNA. The data show 400,000 to 550,000 clones, 70% to 90% seen once. Assignments of participants to cohorts depended upon their own reported clinical history. CDR3 length: 17 residues. With 0 bases clipped from V and 7 bases from J, the junction kept 5 bases outside the gene matches. CDR1 and CDR2 from the germline V gene are SGHTA and FQGNSA.

The material sequenced was PBMCs or T cells enriched from blood (not recorded which). This TCR came from a woman under 30 with acute COVID-19. The chain uses TRBV7-2 and TRBJ2-2; 13 bases fit TRBD2. CDR3 amino acids: CASSLAGLAGNDGELFF. CDR3 nucleotide sequence: TGTGCCAGCAGCTTAGCGGGACTAGCGGGAAATGACGGGGAGCTGTTTTTT.